This T cell receptor (beta chain) was documented in a study of blood T cell repertoires in COVID-19. Here immunoSEQ multiplex PCR was the method, and the copy in TCRdb shows in-frame clones only, minus some. The repertoire includes over 75,000 clones, roughly 84% of them detected once, and approximately 31% sits in the top ten. Trimming took off 2 bases at V and 5 bases at J, with 4 bases between the two ends. This CDR3 is 12 amino acids long. In germline, CDR1 is SGHDN, CDR2 FVKESK. The clonotype was recovered from a woman aged 80 or older with active or convalescent COVID-19. The chain links TRBV14 to TRBJ1-3; no firm D call. The sequenced sample was peripheral blood. The CDR3 DNA reads TGTGCCAGCAGCCAATACAGAAACACCATATATTTT. Translation gives CASSQYRNTIYF.